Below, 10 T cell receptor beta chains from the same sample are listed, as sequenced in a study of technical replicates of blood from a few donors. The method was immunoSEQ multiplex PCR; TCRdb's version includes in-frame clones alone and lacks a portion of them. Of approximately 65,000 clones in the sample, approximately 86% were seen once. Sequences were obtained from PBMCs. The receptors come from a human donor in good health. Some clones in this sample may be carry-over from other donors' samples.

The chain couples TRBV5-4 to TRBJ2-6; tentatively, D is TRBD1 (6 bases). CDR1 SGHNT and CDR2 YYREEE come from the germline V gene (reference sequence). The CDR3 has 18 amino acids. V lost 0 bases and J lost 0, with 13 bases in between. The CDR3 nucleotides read TGTGCCAGCAGCTTGGTTGGGGGCGGAAGCTCTGGGGCCAACGTCCTGACTTTC. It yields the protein CASSLVGGGSSGANVLTF.

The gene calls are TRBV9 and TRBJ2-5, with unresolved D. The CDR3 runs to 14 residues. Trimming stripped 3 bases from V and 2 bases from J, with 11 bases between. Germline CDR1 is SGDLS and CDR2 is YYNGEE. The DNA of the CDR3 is TGTGCCAGCAGCGCCAACACCGTTCAAGAGACCCAGTACTTC. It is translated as CASSANTVQETQYF.

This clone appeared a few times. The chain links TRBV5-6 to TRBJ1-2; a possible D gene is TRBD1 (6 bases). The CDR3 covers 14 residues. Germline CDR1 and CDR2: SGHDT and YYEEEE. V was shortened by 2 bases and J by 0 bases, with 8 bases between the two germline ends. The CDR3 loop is CASSFQGSNYGYTF. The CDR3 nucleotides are TGTGCCAGCAGCTTCCAGGGGTCTAACTATGGCTACACCTTC. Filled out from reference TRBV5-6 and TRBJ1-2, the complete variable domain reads DAGVTQSPTHLIKTRGQQVTLRCSPKSGHDTVSWYQQALGQGPQFIFQYYEEEERQRGNFPDRFSGHQFPNYSSELNVNALLLGDSALYLCASSFQGSNYGYTFGSGTRLTVV.

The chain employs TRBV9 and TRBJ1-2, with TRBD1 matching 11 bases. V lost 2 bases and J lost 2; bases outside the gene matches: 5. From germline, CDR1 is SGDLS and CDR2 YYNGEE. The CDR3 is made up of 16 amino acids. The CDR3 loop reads CASSVGQGARNYGYTF. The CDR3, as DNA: TGTGCCAGCAGCGTTGGACAGGGGGCGCGCAACTATGGCTACACCTTC. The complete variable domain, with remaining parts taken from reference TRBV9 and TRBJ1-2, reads DSGVTQTPKHLITATGQRVTLRCSPRSGDLSVYWYQQSLDQGLQFLIQYYNGEERAKGNILERFSAQQFPDLHSELNLSSLELGDSALYFCASSVGQGARNYGYTFGSGTRLTVV.

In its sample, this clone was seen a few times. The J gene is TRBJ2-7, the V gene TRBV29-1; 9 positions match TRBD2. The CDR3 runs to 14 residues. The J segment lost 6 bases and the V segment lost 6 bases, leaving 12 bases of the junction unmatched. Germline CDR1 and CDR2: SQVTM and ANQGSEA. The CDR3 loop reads CSVLLRGGFGEQYF. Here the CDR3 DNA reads TGCAGCGTATTATTGCGGGGGGGTTTCGGCGAGCAGTACTTC.

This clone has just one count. The CDR3 bases are TGTGCCAGCAGCTTAGGGACTAGCGCGCAATCGGAGCAGTTCTTC. Its protein product is CASSLGTSAQSEQFF. This sequence joins TRBV7-7 and TRBJ2-1, with TRBD2 matching 9 bases. With V trimmed by 1 base and J by 10 bases, 8 bases remained unmatched. This CDR3 is 15 amino acids long. The germline V gene has CDR1 SSHAT and CDR2 FNYEAQ (reference sequence).

This CDR3 reads CASSELGTGVSYTF. CDR3 DNA: TGTGCCAGCAGTGAACTCGGGACAGGAGTGAGCTACACCTTC. J is TRBJ1-2 and V is TRBV6-1; TRBD1 agrees at 8 bases. The CDR3 is 14 residues long. The V gene end was trimmed by 2 bases and the J gene end by 9 bases; junction bases not matched to a gene: 8. Germline CDR1 and CDR2: MNHNS and SASEGT.

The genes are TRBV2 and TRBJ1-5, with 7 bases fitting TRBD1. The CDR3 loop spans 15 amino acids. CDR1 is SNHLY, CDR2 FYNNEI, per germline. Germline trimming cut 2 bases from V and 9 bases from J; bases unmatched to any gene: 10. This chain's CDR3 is CASSESETGSSPQHF. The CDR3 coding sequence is TGTGCCAGCAGTGAATCGGAGACAGGGTCGTCGCCCCAGCATTTT.

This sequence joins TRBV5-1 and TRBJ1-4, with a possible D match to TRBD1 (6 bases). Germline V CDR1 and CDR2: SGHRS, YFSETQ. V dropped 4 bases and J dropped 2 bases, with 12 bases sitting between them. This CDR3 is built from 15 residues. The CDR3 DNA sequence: TGCGCCAGCAGCCCGAGGACAGCCACTAATGAAAAACTGTTTTTT. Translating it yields CASSPRTATNEKLFF.

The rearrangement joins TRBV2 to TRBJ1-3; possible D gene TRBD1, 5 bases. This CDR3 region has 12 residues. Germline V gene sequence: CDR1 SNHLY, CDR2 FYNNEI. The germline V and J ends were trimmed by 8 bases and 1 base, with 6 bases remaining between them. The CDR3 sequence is CASQGSGNTIYF. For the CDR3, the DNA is TGTGCCAGCCAGGGTTCTGGAAACACCATATATTTT.